The 4 T cell receptor beta chains below come from one sample, sequenced in a study of a mutant IDH1 vaccine in newly diagnosed glioma. No antigens are known for them. Profiled with immunoSEQ multiplex PCR; TCRdb holds only in-frame clones, not every one. The data show around 40,000 clones, with about four fifths seen just once and roughly 2% held by the top ten. The time point is: week 11, during vaccination. A single vaccine dose contained 300 ug of mutant IDH1 20-mer peptide, and topical imiquimod was used with it. Sample: PBMCs, taken from a glioma patient whose treatment included an IDH1 peptide vaccine. The receptor set was obtained from a man aged 35 to 55 with glioma.

The chain uses TRBV6-5 and TRBJ1-2, with 9 positions matching TRBD1. J lost 3 bases, V lost 3 bases, and 8 bases had no gene match. The length of the CDR3 is 16 residues. The germline CDR1 and CDR2 sequences are MNHEY and SVGAGI. The CDR3 region is CASSYEGTGTYYGYTF. CDR3 in DNA: TGTGCCAGCAGTTATGAAGGGACAGGGACTTACTATGGCTACACCTTC.

This clone turned up a few times. V and J are TRBV7-2 and TRBJ2-5, with D perhaps matching TRBD1 (6 bases). Germline CDR1 SGHTA, CDR2 FQGNSA. With 5 bases removed from V and 4 bases from J, the gap between germline ends came to 17 bases. There are 15 residues in the CDR3. The CDR3 coding sequence is TGTGCCAGCAGCCCAAGGGGGTTTAAGGCAGAGACCCAGTACTTC. Translated, it gives CASSPRGFKAETQYF.

This sequence joins TRBV5-8 and TRBJ1-4; tentative D call: TRBD1 (5 bases). V lost 1 base to trimming and J lost 6 bases, with 10 bases between them. CDR3 size: 14 residues. Germline CDR1 and CDR2: SGHTS and YDEGEE. The CDR3 coding sequence is TGTGCCAGCAGCTTGTTGGGGGGGGATGAAAAACTGTTTTTT. Translated: CASSLLGGDEKLFF.

CDR3 amino acids: CASSLVTSGRETQYF. CDR3 DNA: TGCGCCAGCAGCTTGGTGACTAGCGGGAGGGAGACCCAGTACTTC. The rearrangement joins TRBV5-1 to TRBJ2-5; 13 bases line up with TRBD2. The CDR3 covers 15 residues. Germline V gene lookup returns CDR1 SGHRS and CDR2 YFSETQ. Trimming at V came to 0 bases and at J to 5 bases, leaving 1 base not matched to a gene.